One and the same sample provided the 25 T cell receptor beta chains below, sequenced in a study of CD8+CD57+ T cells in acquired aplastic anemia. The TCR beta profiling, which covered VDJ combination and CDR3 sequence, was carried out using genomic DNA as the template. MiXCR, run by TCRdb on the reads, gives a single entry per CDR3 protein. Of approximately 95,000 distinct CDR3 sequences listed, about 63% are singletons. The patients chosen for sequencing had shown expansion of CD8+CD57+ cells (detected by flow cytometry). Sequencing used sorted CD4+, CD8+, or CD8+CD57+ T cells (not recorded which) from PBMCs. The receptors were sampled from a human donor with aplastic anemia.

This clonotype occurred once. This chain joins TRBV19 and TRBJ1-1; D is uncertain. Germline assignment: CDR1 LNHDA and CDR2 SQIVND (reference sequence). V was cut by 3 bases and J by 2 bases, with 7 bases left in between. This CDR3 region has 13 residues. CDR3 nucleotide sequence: TGTGCCAGTAGTATCTATGTTAACACTGAAGCTTTCTTT. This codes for CASSIYVNTEAFF. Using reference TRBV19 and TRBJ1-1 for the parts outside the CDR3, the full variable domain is DGGITQSPKYLFRKEGQNVTLSCEQNLNHDAMYWYRQDPGQGLRLIYYSQIVNDFQKGDIAEGYSVSREKKESFPLTVTSAQKNPTAFYLCASSIYVNTEAFFGQGTRLTVV.

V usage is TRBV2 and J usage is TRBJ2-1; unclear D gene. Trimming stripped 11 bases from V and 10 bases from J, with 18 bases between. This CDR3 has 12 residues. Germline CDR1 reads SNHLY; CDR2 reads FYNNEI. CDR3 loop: CAQAESPGEQFF. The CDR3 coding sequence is TGTGCCCAAGCAGAATCCCCCGGGGAGCAGTTCTTC.

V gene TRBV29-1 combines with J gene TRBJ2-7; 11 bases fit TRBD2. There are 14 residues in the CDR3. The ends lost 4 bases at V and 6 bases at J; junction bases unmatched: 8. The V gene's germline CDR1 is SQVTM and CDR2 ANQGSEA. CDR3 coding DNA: TGCAGCGTTGCAATAGCGGGGGGGTCAAGCGAGCAGTACTTC. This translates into CSVAIAGGSSEQYF.

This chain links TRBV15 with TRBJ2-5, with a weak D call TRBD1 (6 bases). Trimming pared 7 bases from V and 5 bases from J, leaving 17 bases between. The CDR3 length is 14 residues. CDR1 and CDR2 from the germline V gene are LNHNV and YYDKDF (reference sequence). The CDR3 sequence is CATTSQGFGETQYF. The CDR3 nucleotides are TGTGCCACCACATCCCAGGGGTTTGGGGAGACCCAGTACTTC.

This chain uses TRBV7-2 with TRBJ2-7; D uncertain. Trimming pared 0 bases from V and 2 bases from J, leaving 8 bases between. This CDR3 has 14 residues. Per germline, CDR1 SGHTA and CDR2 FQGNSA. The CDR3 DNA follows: TGTGCCAGCAGCTTAGCCGGCGGAGCCTACGAGCAGTACTTC. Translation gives CASSLAGGAYEQYF.

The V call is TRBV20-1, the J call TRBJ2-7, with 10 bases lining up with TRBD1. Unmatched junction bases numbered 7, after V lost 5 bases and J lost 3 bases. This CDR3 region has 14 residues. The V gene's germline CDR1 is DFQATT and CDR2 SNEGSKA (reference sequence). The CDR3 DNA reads TGCAGTGCTGGCCCAGGACAGGGGGACTACGAGCAGTACTTC. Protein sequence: CSAGPGQGDYEQYF.

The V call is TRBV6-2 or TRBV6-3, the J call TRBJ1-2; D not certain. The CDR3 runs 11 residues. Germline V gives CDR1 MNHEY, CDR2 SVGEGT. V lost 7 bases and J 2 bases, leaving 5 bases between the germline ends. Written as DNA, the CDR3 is TGTGCCAGCACAGGCAACTATGGCTACACCTTC. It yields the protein CASTGNYGYTF.

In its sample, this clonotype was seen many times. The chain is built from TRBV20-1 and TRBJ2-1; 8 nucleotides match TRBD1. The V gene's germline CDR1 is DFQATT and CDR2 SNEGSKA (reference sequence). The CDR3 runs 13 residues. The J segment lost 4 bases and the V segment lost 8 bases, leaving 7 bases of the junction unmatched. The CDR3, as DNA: TGCAGTCCTTGGGACAGGAATTACAATGAGCAGTTCTTC. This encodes CSPWDRNYNEQFF.

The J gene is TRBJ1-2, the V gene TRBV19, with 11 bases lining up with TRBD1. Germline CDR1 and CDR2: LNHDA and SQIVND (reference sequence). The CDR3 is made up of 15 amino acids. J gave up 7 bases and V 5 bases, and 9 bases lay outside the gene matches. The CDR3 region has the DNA TGTGCCAGTAGTCCGGGGACAGGGGGGTTGGCTGGCTACACCTTC. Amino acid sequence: CASSPGTGGLAGYTF.

In nucleotides, the CDR3 is TGCAGCGTTGCCGGACTAGCGGGAGAACACGAGCAGTACTTC. Translation: CSVAGLAGEHEQYF. The J gene is TRBJ2-7, the V gene TRBV29-1; the match to TRBD2 covers 13 bases. CDR3 size: 14 residues. Germline assignment: CDR1 SQVTM and CDR2 ANQGSEA. V lost 4 bases, J lost 5 bases, and 5 bases stayed unmatched.

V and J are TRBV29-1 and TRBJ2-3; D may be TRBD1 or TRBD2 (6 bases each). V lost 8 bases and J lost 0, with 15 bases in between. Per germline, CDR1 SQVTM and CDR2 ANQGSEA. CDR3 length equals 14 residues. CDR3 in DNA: TGCAGCACAACCGGGGGCACTAGCACAGATACGCAGTATTTT. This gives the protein CSTTGGTSTDTQYF.

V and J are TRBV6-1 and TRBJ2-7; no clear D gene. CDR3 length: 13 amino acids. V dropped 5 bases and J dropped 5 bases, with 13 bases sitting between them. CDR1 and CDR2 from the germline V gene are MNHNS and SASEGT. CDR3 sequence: CASSPPGRNEQYF. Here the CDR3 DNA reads TGTGCCAGCAGTCCCCCGGGTAGAAACGAGCAGTACTTC.

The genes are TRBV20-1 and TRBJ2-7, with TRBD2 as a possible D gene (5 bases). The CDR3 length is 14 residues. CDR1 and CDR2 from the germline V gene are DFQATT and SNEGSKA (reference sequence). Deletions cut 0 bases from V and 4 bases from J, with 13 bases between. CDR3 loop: CSARDWSGRYEQYF. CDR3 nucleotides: TGCAGTGCTAGAGACTGGTCGGGAAGGTACGAGCAGTACTTC.

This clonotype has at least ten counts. The CDR3 loop is CASSRTTNTEAFF. Written as DNA, the CDR3 is TGTGCCAGCAGCCGAACCACGAACACTGAAGCTTTCTTT. The chain joins TRBV7-9 to TRBJ1-1; D is unresolved. The V end lost 5 bases, the J end lost 1 base, and 8 bases lay between the germline ends. The CDR3 totals 13 residues. CDR1 SEHNR and CDR2 FQNEAQ come from the germline V gene (reference sequence).

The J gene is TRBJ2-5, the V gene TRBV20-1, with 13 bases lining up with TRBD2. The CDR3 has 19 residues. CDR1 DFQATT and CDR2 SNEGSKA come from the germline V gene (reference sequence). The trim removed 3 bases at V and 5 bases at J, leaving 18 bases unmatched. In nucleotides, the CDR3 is TGCAGTGCTAGTTCCACCGGACTAGCGGGGGACAACGGGAGGGAGACCCAGTACTTC. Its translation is CSASSTGLAGDNGRETQYF.

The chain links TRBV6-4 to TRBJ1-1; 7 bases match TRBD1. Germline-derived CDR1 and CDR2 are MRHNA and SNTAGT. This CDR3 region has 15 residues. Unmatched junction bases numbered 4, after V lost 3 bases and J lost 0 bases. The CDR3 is CASSESGGLNTEAFF. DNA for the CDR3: TGTGCCAGCAGTGAATCAGGGGGACTGAACACTGAAGCTTTCTTT.

The CDR3 reads CASSDKRTVDREQYF. The CDR3 DNA sequence: TGTGCCAGCAGTGACAAAAGGACAGTCGACCGCGAGCAGTACTTC. This chain connects TRBV5-4 to TRBJ2-7; the D gene is possibly TRBD1 (6 bases). In germline, CDR1 is SGHNT, CDR2 YYREEE (reference sequence). The CDR3 totals 15 residues. Trimming shortened V by 5 bases and J by 6 bases, and 21 bases separated the two germline ends.

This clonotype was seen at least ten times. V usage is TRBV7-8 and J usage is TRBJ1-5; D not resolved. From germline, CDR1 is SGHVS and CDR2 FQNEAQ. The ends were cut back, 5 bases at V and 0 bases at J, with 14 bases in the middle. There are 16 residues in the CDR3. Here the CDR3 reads CASSAKGRYSNQPQHF. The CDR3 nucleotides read TGTGCCAGCAGCGCTAAAGGGAGGTATAGCAATCAGCCCCAGCATTTT.

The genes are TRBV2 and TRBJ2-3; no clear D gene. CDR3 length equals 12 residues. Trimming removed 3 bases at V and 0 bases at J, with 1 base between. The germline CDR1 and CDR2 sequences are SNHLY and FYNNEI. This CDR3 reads CASSDSTDTQYF. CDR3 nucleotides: TGTGCCAGCAGTGACAGCACAGATACGCAGTATTTT.

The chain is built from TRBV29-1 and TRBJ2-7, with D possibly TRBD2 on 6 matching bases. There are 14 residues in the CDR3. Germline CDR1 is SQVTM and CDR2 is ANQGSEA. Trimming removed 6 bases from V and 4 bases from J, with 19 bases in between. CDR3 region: CSVMWLARPYEQYF. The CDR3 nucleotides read TGCAGCGTAATGTGGCTAGCGAGGCCGTACGAGCAGTACTTC.

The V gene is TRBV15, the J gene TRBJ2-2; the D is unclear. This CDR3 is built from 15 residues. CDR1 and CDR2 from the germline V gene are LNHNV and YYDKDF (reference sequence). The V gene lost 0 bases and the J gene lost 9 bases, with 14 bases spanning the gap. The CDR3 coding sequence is TGTGCCACCAGCAGAGATCGGCAGCCTACCAGGGAGCTGTTTTTT. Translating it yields CATSRDRQPTRELFF.

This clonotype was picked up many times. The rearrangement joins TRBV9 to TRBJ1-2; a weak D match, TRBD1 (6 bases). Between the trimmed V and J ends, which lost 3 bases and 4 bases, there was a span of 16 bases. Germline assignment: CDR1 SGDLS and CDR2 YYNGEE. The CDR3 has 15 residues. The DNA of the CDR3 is TGTGCCAGCAGCGCAGACCTCCGGGACACCTATGGCTACACCTTC. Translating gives CASSADLRDTYGYTF. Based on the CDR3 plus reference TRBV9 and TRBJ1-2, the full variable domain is DSGVTQTPKHLITATGQRVTLRCSPRSGDLSVYWYQQSLDQGLQFLIQYYNGEERAKGNILERFSAQQFPDLHSELNLSSLELGDSALYFCASSADLRDTYGYTFGSGTRLTVV.

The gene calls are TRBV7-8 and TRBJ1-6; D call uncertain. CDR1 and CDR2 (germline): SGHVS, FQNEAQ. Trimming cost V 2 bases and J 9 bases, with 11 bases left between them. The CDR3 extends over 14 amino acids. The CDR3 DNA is TGTGCCAGCAGCTTATTCCCAGACCTTTCACCCCTCCACTTT. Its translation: CASSLFPDLSPLHF.

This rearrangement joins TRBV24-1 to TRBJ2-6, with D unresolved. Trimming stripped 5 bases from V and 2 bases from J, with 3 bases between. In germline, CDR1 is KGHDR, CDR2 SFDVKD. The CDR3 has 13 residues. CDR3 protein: CATSAPGANVLTF. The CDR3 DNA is TGTGCCACCAGTGCCCCTGGGGCCAACGTCCTGACTTTC.

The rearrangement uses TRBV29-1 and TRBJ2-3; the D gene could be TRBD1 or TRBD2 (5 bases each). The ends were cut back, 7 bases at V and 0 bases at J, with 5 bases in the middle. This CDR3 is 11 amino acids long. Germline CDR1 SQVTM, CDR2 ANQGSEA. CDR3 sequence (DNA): TGCAGCGGGGGGAGCACAGATACGCAGTATTTT. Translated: CSGGSTDTQYF.